This TCR beta chain was observed in a study of cytotoxic CD8 clonotypes in ibrutinib-treated CLL. Study in general: 24 partial and 2 complete responses; at median approximately 68 months, about 14 remitted, approximately 12 progressed. Response sampling came at median around a year of treatment, ranging about 6 to 36 months. Study findings and constraints: Age-matched healthy donor levels were exceeded by baseline clonality, which tracked circulating CD8+ T-cell counts.

Germline V gene lookup returns CDR1 MNHNS and CDR2 SASEGT. The CDR3 runs to 15 residues. J was trimmed by 7 bases and V by 2 bases; bases with no gene match: 6. Concerning this clone itself: Its specificity is unknown.

Deep sequencing aimed at 1 in 200,000 to 1 in 1 million T cells' resolution. Assay: immunoSEQ multiplex PCR; the TCRdb copy retains only in-frame clones and omits some. Of roughly 220,000 clones in the sample, 75% to 80% were seen once. The V gene is TRBV6-1, the J gene TRBJ2-1; 9 positions agree with TRBD1. This sequence was found in a human donor with chronic lymphocytic leukemia. Source: PBMCs, taken after 12 months of ibrutinib treatment. CDR3 in DNA: TGTGCCAGCAGTGAAAGCGGGACAGGGAGTAATGAGCAGTTCTTC. It specifies CASSESGTGSNEQFF.